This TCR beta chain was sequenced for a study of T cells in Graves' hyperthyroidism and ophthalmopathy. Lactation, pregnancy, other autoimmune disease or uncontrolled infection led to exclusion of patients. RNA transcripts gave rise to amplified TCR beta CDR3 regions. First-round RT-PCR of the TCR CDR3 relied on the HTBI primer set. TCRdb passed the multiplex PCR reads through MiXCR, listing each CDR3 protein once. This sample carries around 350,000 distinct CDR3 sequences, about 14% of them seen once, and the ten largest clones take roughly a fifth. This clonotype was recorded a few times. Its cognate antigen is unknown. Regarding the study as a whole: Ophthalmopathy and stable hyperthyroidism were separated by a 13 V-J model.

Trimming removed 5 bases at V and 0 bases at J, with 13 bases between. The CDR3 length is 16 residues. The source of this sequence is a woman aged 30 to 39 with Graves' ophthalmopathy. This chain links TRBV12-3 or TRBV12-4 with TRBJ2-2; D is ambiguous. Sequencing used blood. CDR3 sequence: CASSPPWVANTGELFF. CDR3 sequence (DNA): TGTGCCAGCAGTCCGCCGTGGGTAGCGAACACCGGGGAGCTGTTTTTT.